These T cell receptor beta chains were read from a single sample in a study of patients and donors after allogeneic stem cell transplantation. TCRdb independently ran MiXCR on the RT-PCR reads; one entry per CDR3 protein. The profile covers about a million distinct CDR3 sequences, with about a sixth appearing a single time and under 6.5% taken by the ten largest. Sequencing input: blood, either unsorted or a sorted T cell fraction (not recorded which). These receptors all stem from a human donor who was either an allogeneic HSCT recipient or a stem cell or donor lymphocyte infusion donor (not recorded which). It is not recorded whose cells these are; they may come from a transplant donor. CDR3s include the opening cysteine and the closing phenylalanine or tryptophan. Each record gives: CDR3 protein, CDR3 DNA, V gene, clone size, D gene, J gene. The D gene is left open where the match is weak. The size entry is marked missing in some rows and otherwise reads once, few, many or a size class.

CASSLDSLGVTEAFF | TGTGCCAGCAGCTTAGATAGCCTCGGGGTCACTGAAGCTTTCTTT | TRBV7-2 | - | - | TRBJ1-1
CASSPLAGDTYEQYF | TGTGCCAGCAGCCCACTAGCGGGGGACACCTACGAGCAGTACTTC | TRBV6-1 | - | TRBD2 | TRBJ2-7
CASSPLAGGPSEQFF | TGCGCCAGCAGCCCACTAGCGGGAGGGCCAAGTGAGCAGTTCTTC | TRBV5-1 | - | TRBD2 | TRBJ2-1
CASSWRMTNGKGELFF | TGCGCCAGCAGCTGGAGGATGACTAATGGGAAGGGGGAGCTGTTTTTT | TRBV5-1 | few | - | TRBJ2-2
CSAREPVRTGSSYNSPLHF | TGCAGTGCTAGAGAACCGGTTAGGACAGGAAGCTCCTATAATTCACCCCTCCACTTT | TRBV20-1 | - | TRBD1 | TRBJ1-6
CASSLRRTVNNEQFF | TGTGCCAGCAGTTTAAGGAGGACAGTAAACAATGAGCAGTTCTTC | TRBV12-3/TRBV12-4 | many | - | TRBJ2-1
CASGPYRGRGVYNEQFF | TGTGCTAGTGGCCCGTACCGGGGACGGGGGGTCTACAATGAGCAGTTCTTC | TRBV12-5 | few | TRBD2 | TRBJ2-1
CASSQGLGSSGANVLTF | TGCGCCAGCAGCCAAGGGTTGGGTTCTTCTGGGGCCAACGTCCTGACTTTC | TRBV4-3 | - | - | TRBJ2-6
CASRLAGETQYF | TGTGCCAGCCGACTAGCCGGAGAGACCCAGTACTTC | TRBV12-3/TRBV12-4 | once | TRBD2 | TRBJ2-5
CASSPYDRPSSYEQYF | TGTGCCAGCAGCCCCTACGACAGGCCAAGCTCCTACGAGCAGTACTTC | TRBV5-6 | few | - | TRBJ2-7
CASSPQTGSRTEAFF | TGCGCCAGCAGCCCCCAGACAGGGTCGCGAACTGAAGCTTTCTTT | TRBV4-3 | - | TRBD1 | TRBJ1-1
CASSLGVVGYGYTF | TGTGCCAGCAGTTTAGGGGTTGTGGGCTATGGCTACACCTTC | TRBV12-3/TRBV12-4 | - | - | TRBJ1-2
CASSRTGQLEAFF | TGTGCCAGCAGCCGGACAGGGCAACTAGAAGCTTTCTTT | TRBV9 | - | TRBD1 | TRBJ1-1
CASSQDPYGSGGQETQYF | TGCGCCAGCAGCCAAGACCCATATGGTAGCGGGGGACAAGAGACCCAGTACTTC | TRBV4-3 | few | TRBD2 | TRBJ2-5
CASSLLGSSNEQFF | TGTGCCAGCAGCCTTCTAGGTAGCTCCAATGAGCAGTTCTTC | TRBV7-3 | few | - | TRBJ2-1
CASSSGRDPYNEQFF | TGTGCCAGCTCATCGGGCAGGGACCCCTACAATGAGCAGTTCTTC | TRBV9 | once | - | TRBJ2-1
CSARSQGDYGYTF | TGCAGTGCTAGATCACAGGGGGACTATGGCTACACCTTC | TRBV20-1 | few | TRBD1 | TRBJ1-2
CASSLQHSSYEQYF | TGTGCCAGCAGCTTACAACACAGCTCCTACGAGCAGTACTTC | TRBV7-9 | - | - | TRBJ2-7
CAISESSLRKPHEQYF | TGTGCCATCAGTGAGTCGAGCCTCAGGAAACCCCACGAGCAGTACTTC | TRBV10-3 | few | - | TRBJ2-7
CASSLSDRNYEQYF | TGTGCCAGCAGTTTATCTGACCGGAACTACGAGCAGTACTTC | TRBV27 | few | - | TRBJ2-7
CAEEDSEGPDTQYF | TGTGCTGAGGAGGATTCGGAGGGCCCAGATACGCAGTATTTT | TRBV7-8 | - | - | TRBJ2-3
CATRGQGPNTEAFF | TGTGCCACCAGGGGACAGGGCCCGAACACTGAAGCTTTCTTT | TRBV24-1 | - | TRBD1 | TRBJ1-1
CSVEQPTGTGSRYRSYTF | TGCAGCGTTGAACAACCAACCGGGACAGGGAGCAGGTACAGAAGCTACACCTTC | TRBV29-1 | - | TRBD1 | TRBJ1-2
CASSPQRGLTDTQYF | TGTGCCAGCAGTCCCCAGCGGGGCCTCACAGATACGCAGTATTTT | TRBV11-2 | - | TRBD2 | TRBJ2-3
CSANSPVETGELFF | TGCAGTGCTAACTCACCTGTGGAGACCGGGGAGCTGTTTTTT | TRBV20-1 | - | - | TRBJ2-2
CSAPGGTSGSVLHEQYF | TGCAGTGCTCCAGGGGGCACTAGCGGGAGTGTGCTTCACGAGCAGTACTTC | TRBV20-1 | few | TRBD2 | TRBJ2-7
CASSLGPLTGGQYF | TGTGCCAGCAGCTTAGGGCCCCTTACAGGGGGGCAGTACTTC | TRBV7-9 | - | TRBD1 | TRBJ2-7